This paragraph covers one T cell receptor beta chain sequence. This sample's treatment: over 15 received Ad26.COV2.S at low or high dose, single or two shots; roughly five received placebo; per-sample allocation not given. Day 63 after the first vaccine or placebo injection was the time point for sampling. It was an adult aged 18-55 years in Boston who was the donor. V was pared by 5 bases and J by 6 bases, with 7 bases of the junction left unmatched. Germline-derived CDR1 and CDR2 are SGHTA and FQGNSA. This CDR3 is built from 13 residues. This specimen belongs to a study of Ad26.COV2.S vaccination and SARS-CoV-2 variants. The method was immunoSEQ multiplex PCR; TCRdb's version includes in-frame clones alone and lacks a portion of them. The data show about 460,000 clones, roughly nine tenths seen once.

The TCR comes from a person aged 18 to 65 who received the Ad26.COV2.S COVID-19 vaccine or a placebo. This rearrangement joins TRBV7-2 to TRBJ2-7; 7 bases are shared with TRBD1. Sequencing used peripheral blood, obtained in a trial of Ad26.COV2.S vaccine versus placebo. CDR3 sequence (DNA): TGTGCCAGCAGCCGGGACAGCATCGGCGAGCAGTACTTC. It specifies CASSRDSIGEQYF.